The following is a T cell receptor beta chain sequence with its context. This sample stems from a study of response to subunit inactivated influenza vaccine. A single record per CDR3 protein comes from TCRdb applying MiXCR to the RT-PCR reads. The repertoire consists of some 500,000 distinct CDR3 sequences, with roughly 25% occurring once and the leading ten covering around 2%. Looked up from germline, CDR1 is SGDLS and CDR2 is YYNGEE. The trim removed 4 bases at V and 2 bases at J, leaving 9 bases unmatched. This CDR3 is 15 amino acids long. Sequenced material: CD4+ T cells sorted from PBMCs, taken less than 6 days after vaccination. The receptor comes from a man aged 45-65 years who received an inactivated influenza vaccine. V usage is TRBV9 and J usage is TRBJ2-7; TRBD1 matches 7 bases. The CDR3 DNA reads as TGTGCCAGCAGCTCCTCAACAGGGGTTCCCTACGAGCAGTACTTC. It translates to CASSSSTGVPYEQYF. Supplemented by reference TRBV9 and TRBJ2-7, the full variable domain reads DSGVTQTPKHLITATGQRVTLRCSPRSGDLSVYWYQQSLDQGLQFLIQYYNGEERAKGNILERFSAQQFPDLHSELNLSSLELGDSALYFCASSSSTGVPYEQYFGPGTRLTVT.